This TCR beta chain originates from a study of graft-versus-host responses after intestinal transplantation. Study context: Each recipient received a multivisceral, liver-intestinal, or isolated intestinal graft. Study results and caveats: In patients with graft-donor T cell macrochimerism, allograft graft-versus-host to host-versus-graft clonal ratios were high. Early after transplant, HvG declines were associated with peak levels of circulating GvH clones.

Note on this clone: Its antigen remains unknown.

This table comes from immunoSEQ multiplex PCR, and its TCRdb copy is limited to in-frame clones, with some not included. The table has 60,000 to 75,000 clones, more than 70% seen once. From germline, CDR1 is ENHRY and CDR2 SYGVKD. The CDR3 has 14 amino acids. J was trimmed by 3 bases and V by 8 bases; bases with no gene match: 9. The clonotype originates from a human donor who received an intestinal transplant. The chain carries TRBV10-3 and TRBJ2-7; TRBD2 matches at 8 bases. Specimen: unstimulated CD8+ T cells sorted from spleen or lymph node cells, collected before intestinal transplant. CDR3 nucleotide sequence: TGTGCCATCTCTTCGGGAGGGGTTAGCTACGAGCAGTACTTC. Protein product: CAISSGGVSYEQYF.